These 29 T cell receptor beta chains were all obtained from the same sample, sequenced in a study of blood T cell repertoires in COVID-19. Profiled with immunoSEQ multiplex PCR; TCRdb holds only in-frame clones, not every one. The table includes about 230,000 clones, about 90% detected once. The sequenced sample was PBMCs or T cells enriched from blood (not recorded which). The receptors originated from a man between 25 and 39 years old who had recovered from COVID-19.

The CDR3 DNA sequence: TGCAGTACCAGACAGGTCGAGGAAGCTTTCTTT. It encodes CSTRQVEEAFF. This chain joins TRBV20-1 and TRBJ1-1; D is perhaps TRBD1 (6 bases). V lost 8 bases and J lost 8, with 15 bases in between. Germline loops: CDR1 DFQATT, CDR2 SNEGSKA (reference sequence). This CDR3 comprises 11 residues.

This clone was seen more than once but under ten times. The J gene is TRBJ1-3, the V gene TRBV25-1; D may be TRBD1 (6 bases). The germline gives CDR1 MGHDK, CDR2 SYGVNS. The length of the CDR3 is 16 residues. V dropped 3 bases and J dropped 2 bases, with 14 bases sitting between them. This CDR3 is CASSDTGFGAGNTIYF. For the CDR3, the DNA is TGTGCCAGCAGTGATACAGGGTTTGGGGCTGGAAACACCATATATTTT.

CDR3 region: CASSLGQVEKLFF. Here the CDR3 DNA reads TGTGCCAGCAGTTTGGGCCAGGTTGAAAAACTGTTTTTT. The chain recombines TRBV27 with TRBJ1-4; D ambiguous. Germline V CDR1 and CDR2: MNHEY, SMNVEV (reference sequence). The CDR3 has 13 residues. Trimming left V 3 bases short and J 7 bases short, with 9 bases between.

As regards this clone: Germline and junction disagree at one end, which may indicate a read error. The chain joins TRBV6-5 to TRBJ1-1, with D maybe TRBD1 (6 bases). The CDR3 extends over 13 amino acids. Germline CDR1 is MNHEY and CDR2 is SVGAGI. For the CDR3, the DNA is TGTGCCAGCAGTAACAGGGAAAACAGTGAAGCTTTCTTT. Translating it yields CASSNRENSEAFF.

The J gene is TRBJ2-7, the V gene TRBV19; possible D gene TRBD2, 6 bases. CDR3 length equals 15 residues. The ends were cut back, 5 bases at V and 4 bases at J, with 18 bases in the middle. CDR1 LNHDA and CDR2 SQIVND come from the germline V gene (reference sequence). CDR3 sequence: CASSASGFGTYEQYF. DNA of the CDR3: TGTGCCAGTAGTGCCTCGGGGTTTGGGACTTACGAGCAGTACTTC.

This rearrangement joins TRBV4-2 to TRBJ1-2; 9 bases fit TRBD1. The germline V gene encodes CDR1 LGHNA and CDR2 YNFKEQ. J gave up 7 bases and V 3 bases, and 6 bases lay outside the gene matches. The CDR3 is 14 amino acids. CDR3 amino acids: CASSQAGQGGGYTF. Written as DNA, the CDR3 is TGTGCCAGCAGCCAGGCGGGACAGGGAGGTGGCTACACCTTC.

The genes are TRBV28 and TRBJ2-2; 7 bases fit TRBD2. V dropped 4 bases and J dropped 4; count of bases not matched to a gene: 12. The germline CDR1 and CDR2 sequences are MDHEN and SYDVKM. CDR3 length: 17 amino acids. In DNA, the CDR3 is TGTGCCAGCAGTTCCACGGGGGGAGCGGGCCCCACCGGGGAGCTGTTTTTT. It specifies CASSSTGGAGPTGELFF.

The chain is built from TRBV30 and TRBJ1-2, with 9 bases matching TRBD1. Germline CDR1 is GTSNPN and CDR2 is SVGIG (reference sequence). J lost 6 bases, V lost 4 bases, and 9 bases had no gene match. This CDR3 is built from 14 residues. The CDR3 here is CAWTPDRGHHGYTF. The CDR3 region has the DNA TGTGCCTGGACCCCGGACAGGGGACATCATGGCTACACCTTC. Complete variable domain (other parts from reference TRBV30 and TRBJ1-2): SQTIHQWPATLVQPVGSPLSLECTVEGTSNPNLYWYRQAAGRGLQLLFYSVGIGQISSEVPQNLSASRPQDRQFILSSKKLLLSDSGFYLCAWTPDRGHHGYTFGSGTRLTVV.

V and J are TRBV12-3 or TRBV12-4 and TRBJ2-3; 7 bases are a match to TRBD1. The CDR3 contains 13 residues. With V trimmed by 8 bases and J by 2 bases, 4 bases remained unmatched. CDR3 residues: CASGQEHTDTQYF. For the CDR3, the DNA is TGTGCCAGCGGACAGGAGCACACAGATACGCAGTATTTT.

The chain links TRBV24-1 to TRBJ2-5; TRBD1 matches at 9 bases. The CDR3 extends over 14 amino acids. Germline V gene data show CDR1 as KGHDR and CDR2 as SFDVKD. Trimming at V came to 7 bases and at J to 6 bases, leaving 8 bases not matched to a gene. The CDR3 is CATRPDRGEKTQYF. The CDR3 bases are TGTGCCACCAGACCGGACAGGGGAGAGAAGACCCAGTACTTC.

The chain uses TRBV23-1 and TRBJ2-7; D is possibly TRBD2 (6 bases). TRBV23-1 qualifies as an ORF whose function is uncertain. CDR3 length: 15 amino acids. V dropped 4 bases and J dropped 2 bases, with 15 bases sitting between them. CDR3: CASSPGSRTPYEQYF. CDR3 nucleotides: TGCGCCAGCAGTCCCGGGAGCCGGACCCCCTACGAGCAGTACTTC.

CDR3 DNA sequence: TGTGCCAGTTCAATGACCGGGGAGCTGTTTTTT. Amino acids: CASSMTGELFF. The chain joins TRBV2 to TRBJ2-2; no clear D gene. Trimming cost V 9 bases and J 5 bases, with 7 bases left between them. The CDR3 length is 11 residues. The germline gives CDR1 SNHLY, CDR2 FYNNEI. The complete variable domain, with remaining parts taken from reference TRBV2 and TRBJ2-2, reads EPEVTQTPSHQVTQMGQEVILRCVPISNHLYFYWYRQILGQKVEFLVSFYNNEISEKSEIFDDQFSVERPDGSNFTLKIRSTKLEDSAMYFCASSMTGELFFGEGSRLTVL.

V usage is TRBV19 and J usage is TRBJ2-5; TRBD2 agrees at 7 bases. J was trimmed by 0 bases and V by 3 bases; bases with no gene match: 10. Germline V lookup: CDR1 LNHDA, CDR2 SQIVND (reference sequence). The CDR3 loop spans 17 amino acids. The CDR3 sequence: CASSIIEAGQHQETQYF. For the CDR3, the DNA is TGTGCCAGTAGTATTATAGAAGCGGGGCAGCACCAAGAGACCCAGTACTTC. Full variable domain (missing parts from reference TRBV19 and TRBJ2-5): DGGITQSPKYLFRKEGQNVTLSCEQNLNHDAMYWYRQDPGQGLRLIYYSQIVNDFQKGDIAEGYSVSREKKESFPLTVTSAQKNPTAFYLCASSIIEAGQHQETQYFGPGTRLLVL.

This chain connects TRBV19 to TRBJ1-3; D unresolved. The CDR3 extends over 16 amino acids. V lost 5 bases, J lost 0 bases, and 14 bases lay in between. CDR1 is LNHDA and CDR2 is SQIVND in the germline V gene (reference sequence). CDR3 sequence reads: CASSPRWRASGNTIYF. CDR3 coding DNA: TGTGCCAGTAGTCCCAGATGGAGGGCCTCTGGAAACACCATATATTTT.

To note about this clone: Its ends do not fully match the called genes, so a read error is possible. The V gene is TRBV7-2, the J gene TRBJ2-7; a weak D match, TRBD2 (5 bases). Per the germline V gene, CDR1 is SGHTA and CDR2 is FQGNSA. The CDR3 has 11 amino acids. This CDR3 reads CASSLAYDTHF. The CDR3 DNA is TGTGCCAGCAGTTTAGCGTACGACACCCACTTC.

This chain links TRBV28 with TRBJ2-7; 7 bases align to TRBD2. After removal of 5 bases from V and 2 bases from J, the junction contained 9 bases not matched to a gene. CDR3 length: 15 amino acids. The germline V gene has CDR1 MDHEN and CDR2 SYDVKM. CDR3 amino acids: CASSAPGGLTYEQYF. CDR3 nucleotide sequence: TGTGCCAGCAGTGCCCCGGGAGGCCTAACCTACGAGCAGTACTTC.

The chain carries TRBV19 and TRBJ1-5; D remains unclear. The V gene lost 3 bases and the J gene lost 1 base, with 4 bases spanning the gap. Germline loops: CDR1 LNHDA, CDR2 SQIVND (reference sequence). The CDR3 sequence is 13 residues long. Here the CDR3 reads CASSIQSNQPQHF. CDR3 coding DNA: TGTGCCAGTAGTATTCAGAGCAATCAGCCCCAGCATTTT. The entire variable domain, with the rest obtained from reference TRBV19 and TRBJ1-5, is as follows: DGGITQSPKYLFRKEGQNVTLSCEQNLNHDAMYWYRQDPGQGLRLIYYSQIVNDFQKGDIAEGYSVSREKKESFPLTVTSAQKNPTAFYLCASSIQSNQPQHFGDGTRLSIL.

The chain joins TRBV5-4 to TRBJ1-1; TRBD1 is a possible D gene (6 bases). CDR3 length equals 15 residues. Germline CDR1 SGHNT, CDR2 YYREEE (reference sequence). Trimming removed 3 bases from V and 4 bases from J, with 16 bases in between. DNA of the CDR3: TGTGCCAGCAGCTACGAAGTGGGGGCGGTCACTGAAGCTTTCTTT. Translating it yields CASSYEVGAVTEAFF.

CDR3 DNA: TGTGCCAAATTCGTGAGGGGGCATCAGAAAGTAAGGGAGACCCAGTACTTC. Protein sequence: CAKFVRGHQKVRETQYF. This chain joins TRBV28 and TRBJ2-5; 7 bases are shared with TRBD1. CDR1 MDHEN and CDR2 SYDVKM come from the germline V gene. CDR3 length: 17 amino acids. After removal of 10 bases from V and 5 bases from J, the junction contained 22 bases not matched to a gene.

The chain is built from TRBV2 and TRBJ2-1, with D possibly being TRBD1 (5 bases). There are 13 residues in the CDR3. Germline V lookup: CDR1 SNHLY, CDR2 FYNNEI. V lost 7 bases to trimming and J lost 15 bases, with 22 bases between them. The CDR3 region has the DNA TGTGCCAGCATGCCCTCTCCAGGGATATTGGGGTTCTTC. Translation gives CASMPSPGILGFF.

As to this clone: An end of the junction differs from the germline gene, which may be a read error. The V gene is TRBV7-4, the J gene TRBJ1-5; perhaps TRBD1 as D (5 bases). CDR1 and CDR2 from the germline V gene are SGHVT and SQSDAQ. CDR3 size: 17 residues. As DNA, the CDR3 is TGTCCCAGCCGCCCCGCACACGGGGGGGGGAGCAATCAGCCCCAGCATTTT. This encodes CPSRPAHGGGSNQPQHF.

V gene TRBV18 combines with J gene TRBJ2-4, with D tentatively TRBD2 (6 bases). The germline CDR1 and CDR2 sequences are KGHSH and LQKENI. The CDR3 runs to 15 residues. Trimming stripped 3 bases from V and 2 bases from J, with 11 bases between. DNA of the CDR3: TGTGCCAGCTCACCTAAGGAGGGACCCAAAAACATTCAGTACTTC. Amino acid sequence: CASSPKEGPKNIQYF.

V gene TRBV27 combines with J gene TRBJ2-1; 12 nucleotides match TRBD1. Trimming removed 6 bases from V and 7 bases from J; junction bases left unmatched: 13. The CDR3 totals 17 residues. Germline CDR1 is MNHEY and CDR2 is SMNVEV (reference sequence). CDR3 loop: CASSRRAGTGGSNEQFF. The CDR3 region has the DNA TGTGCCAGCAGCCGACGAGCCGGGACAGGGGGCTCGAATGAGCAGTTCTTC.

This clone was seen only a few times. V gene TRBV7-2 combines with J gene TRBJ1-2; D not certain. Germline CDR1 is SGHTA and CDR2 is FQGNSA. This CDR3 comprises 17 residues. The V end was cut by 6 bases, the J end by 5 bases, with 25 bases between. As DNA, the CDR3 is TGTGCCAGCAGTCCTCGACCCCCCCAGGCTGCTTCGTATGGCTACACCTTC. It encodes CASSPRPPQAASYGYTF.

CDR3 amino acids: CSVAGDLNSPLHF. CDR3 in DNA: TGCAGCGTTGCCGGGGATCTAAATTCACCCCTCCACTTT. The genes are TRBV29-1 and TRBJ1-6; D is undetermined. CDR1 is SQVTM and CDR2 is ANQGSEA in the germline V gene. The CDR3 is 13 residues long. V dropped 4 bases and J dropped 7 bases, with 11 bases sitting between them.

V and J are TRBV2 and TRBJ1-5; D unresolved. Germline lookup yields CDR1 SNHLY and CDR2 FYNNEI. The germline V and J ends were trimmed by 6 bases and 2 bases, with 5 bases remaining between them. The CDR3 consists of 12 residues. CDR3 in amino acids: CASRRGNQPQHF. The DNA of the CDR3 is TGTGCCAGCAGGAGGGGCAATCAGCCCCAGCATTTT.

V is TRBV5-1 and J is TRBJ2-2; D unresolved. From germline, CDR1 is SGHRS and CDR2 YFSETQ. The CDR3 covers 12 residues. The V gene lost 2 bases and the J gene lost 4 bases, with 3 bases spanning the gap. CDR3 bases: TGCGCCAGCAGCTTCGGCACCGGGGAGCTGTTTTTT. Protein: CASSFGTGELFF. Drawing the rest from reference TRBV5-1 and TRBJ2-2, the complete variable domain is KAGVTQTPRYLIKTRGQQVTLSCSPISGHRSVSWYQQTPGQGLQFLFEYFSETQRNKGNFPGRFSGRQFSNSRSEMNVSTLELGDSALYLCASSFGTGELFFGEGSRLTVL.

This chain connects TRBV2 to TRBJ2-7; D remains unclear. Looked up from germline, CDR1 is SNHLY and CDR2 is FYNNEI. The ends were cut back, 6 bases at V and 3 bases at J, with 9 bases in the middle. The CDR3 covers 12 residues. CDR3 protein: CASSQTVYEQYF. CDR3 in DNA: TGTGCCAGCAGCCAAACAGTCTACGAGCAGTACTTC.

V is TRBV10-3 and J is TRBJ2-1; D gene ambiguous. Germline V gene lookup returns CDR1 ENHRY and CDR2 SYGVKD. The CDR3 loop spans 14 amino acids. V shed 4 bases and J shed 3 bases, with 10 bases lying between them. The CDR3 spells CAISVSVNYNEQFF. In DNA form, the CDR3 reads TGTGCCATCAGTGTTAGTGTAAACTACAATGAGCAGTTCTTC.